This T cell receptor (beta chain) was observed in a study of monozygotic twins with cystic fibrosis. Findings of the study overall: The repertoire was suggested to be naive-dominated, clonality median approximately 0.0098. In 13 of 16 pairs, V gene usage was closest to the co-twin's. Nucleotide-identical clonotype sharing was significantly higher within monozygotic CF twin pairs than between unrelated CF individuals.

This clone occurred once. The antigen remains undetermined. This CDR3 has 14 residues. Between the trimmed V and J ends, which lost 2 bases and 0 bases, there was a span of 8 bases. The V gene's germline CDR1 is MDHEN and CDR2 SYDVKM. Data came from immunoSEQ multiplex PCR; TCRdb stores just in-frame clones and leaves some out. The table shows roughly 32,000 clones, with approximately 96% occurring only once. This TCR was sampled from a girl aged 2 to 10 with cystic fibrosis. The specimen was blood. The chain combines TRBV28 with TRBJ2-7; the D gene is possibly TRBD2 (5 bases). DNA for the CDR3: TGTGCCAGCAGTTTAGACGGGATCTCCTACGAGCAGTACTTC. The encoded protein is CASSLDGISYEQYF.